Detailed here is one TCR beta chain. Its antigen is as yet unknown. The data derive from a study of T cells in tuberculosis. Study information: IGRA-negative adolescents, IGRA-positive adolescents with latent tuberculosis and adults with active tuberculosis formed this South African cohort.

Findings and limits, study-wide: Smaller alpha distances in active tuberculosis partly reflected shorter CDR3-alpha lengths. Smaller distances to GMM-specific TCRs suggested their expansion in active tuberculosis.

Assay used: immunoSEQ multiplex PCR; TCRdb lists only in-frame clones, some missing. Altogether 20,000 to 30,000 clones are present, 95% to 96% being singletons, with the ten largest covering roughly 9.1%. CDR3 length: 14 amino acids. V lost 7 bases and J lost 3, with 15 bases in between. Germline V gene data show CDR1 as MNHNS and CDR2 as SASEGT. Sequencing was carried out using PBMCs. The rearrangement links TRBV6-1 to TRBJ1-2; D is unresolved. The receptor's source is a donor between 10 and 35 years old with latent tuberculosis or without tuberculosis infection. Here the CDR3 reads CASKRTYGDYGYTF. CDR3 bases: TGTGCCAGCAAGAGAACCTACGGGGACTATGGCTACACCTTC.